What follows are 28 T cell receptor beta chains derived from one specimen sequenced in a study of T cell repertoires in aging, cancer and after chemotherapy. TCR beta rearrangements were amplified from peripheral blood genomic DNA. Multiplex touch-down PCR with TRB-A/B primers amplified rearranged V-D-J TRB sequences. One entry per CDR3 protein, called by TCRdb with MiXCR from the multiplex PCR reads. The repertoire holds 6,000 to 8,000 distinct CDR3 sequences, 25% to 35% seen once, with around 7% in the top ten. Sequencing was performed on blood. These receptors were obtained from a human donor in good health.

In its sample, this clonotype is medium-sized. The chain links TRBV27 to TRBJ2-3, with 8 positions matching TRBD2. V shed 7 bases, J shed 3 bases, and the junction held 9 bases outside the gene matches. The germline gives CDR1 MNHEY, CDR2 SMNVEV (reference sequence). This CDR3 has 15 residues. In nucleotides, the CDR3 is TGTGCCAGCAACCCAGCGGGAGCTGTGACAGATACGCAGTATTTT. Translation: CASNPAGAVTDTQYF.

This chain joins TRBV20-1 and TRBJ2-1; the match to TRBD2 covers 14 bases. The CDR3 is made up of 15 amino acids. Per the germline V gene, CDR1 is DFQATT and CDR2 is SNEGSKA (reference sequence). J gave up 3 bases and V 6 bases, and 4 bases lay outside the gene matches. CDR3 amino acids: CSAPGLAGDYNEQFF. For the CDR3, the DNA is TGCAGTGCCCCGGGACTAGCGGGAGACTACAATGAGCAGTTCTTC.

The chain is built from TRBV5-4 and TRBJ2-1, with TRBD2 as a possible D gene (6 bases). Trimming shortened V by 0 bases and J by 15 bases, and 16 bases separated the two germline ends. CDR3 length: 13 amino acids. The germline V gene has CDR1 SGHNT and CDR2 YYREEE (reference sequence). The CDR3 region has the DNA TGTGCCAGCAGCTTGGGAGGACCGGGGGAACCGTTCTTC. This codes for CASSLGGPGEPFF.

With regard to this clonotype: Being one base from a much bigger clone, this may be a read error. This chain joins TRBV5-3 and TRBJ2-3; possibly TRBD2 for D (7 bases). TRBV5-3 is reported as an ORF; its role is uncertain. This CDR3 has 19 residues. The CDR3 region has the DNA TGTGCCAGCAGCTTGCAGGGGACCTTGCGGGGAGGGGGCACAGATACGCAGTATTTT. Protein sequence: CASSLQGTLRGGGTDTQYF.

This clonotype was observed a few times. The CDR3 DNA reads as TGTGCCAGCACCGAAGGGGGACTAGCGGGGGGTGGTTACAATGAGCAGTTCTTC. It encodes CASTEGGLAGGGYNEQFF. The chain couples TRBV6-1 to TRBJ2-1; 15 nucleotides align to TRBD2. In germline, CDR1 is MNHNS, CDR2 SASEGT. The CDR3 is 18 residues long. V shed 7 bases, J shed 4 bases, and the junction held 11 bases outside the gene matches.

This clonotype was counted a few times. The chain combines TRBV6-2 or TRBV6-3 with TRBJ1-1; D gene uncertain. The V end lost 0 bases, the J end lost 3 bases, and 8 bases lay between the germline ends. This CDR3 contains 14 residues. CDR1 MNHEY and CDR2 SVGEGT come from the germline V gene. The DNA for the CDR3 is TGTGCCAGCAGTTACTCGCCCAGAGACACTGAAGCTTTCTTT. This translates into CASSYSPRDTEAFF.

By share, this clonotype counts as medium-sized. The chain carries TRBV18 and TRBJ2-2, with 10 bases identical to TRBD1. Germline values: CDR1 KGHSH, CDR2 LQKENI. The CDR3 covers 14 residues. With V trimmed by 6 bases and J by 5 bases, 3 bases remained unmatched. The CDR3 sequence: CASSPGQGTGELFF. The DNA for the CDR3 is TGTGCCAGCTCTCCGGGACAGGGGACCGGGGAGCTGTTTTTT.

By proportion, this clonotype is medium-sized (0.01 to 0.1%). The CDR3 DNA follows: TGTGCCAGCAGCTTAGATCCGACTCCTTGGGGCTACACCTTC. Translating it yields CASSLDPTPWGYTF. V usage is TRBV11-3 and J usage is TRBJ1-2, with D hard to call. The CDR3 runs to 14 residues. Germline V lookup: CDR1 SGHNT, CDR2 YENEEA. Trimming removed 0 bases from V and 8 bases from J, with 13 bases in between. The whole variable domain, remainder taken from reference TRBV11-3 and TRBJ1-2, is EAGVVQSPRYKIIEKKQPVAFWCNPISGHNTLYWYLQNLGQGPELLIRYENEEAVDDSQLPKDRFSAERLKGVDSTLKIQPAELGDSAVYLCASSLDPTPWGYTFGSGTRLTVV.

V is TRBV27 and J is TRBJ1-3; unclear D gene. CDR1 and CDR2 from the germline V gene are MNHEY and SMNVEV (reference sequence). The CDR3 sequence is 15 residues long. V was pared by 7 bases and J by 0 bases, with 13 bases between. CDR3 residues: CASKDSQVSGNTIYF. The CDR3 DNA reads as TGTGCCAGCAAAGATAGTCAGGTCTCTGGAAACACCATATATTTT.

By frequency in the sample, this clonotype is medium-sized. The genes are TRBV6-2 or TRBV6-3 and TRBJ2-3; no clear D. Germline V gene lookup returns CDR1 MNHEY and CDR2 SVGEGT. This CDR3 contains 14 residues. The V end lost 5 bases, the J end lost 4 bases, and 13 bases lay between the germline ends. In DNA form, the CDR3 reads TGTGCCAGCAGTGCAATGTCTCCCCCAGATACGCAGTATTTT. It translates to CASSAMSPPDTQYF.

This clonotype is categorized as large. CDR3 amino acids: CASSLPGRMNTGELFF. The CDR3 DNA sequence: TGTGCCAGCAGCCTGCCGGGACGGATGAACACCGGGGAGCTGTTTTTT. The rearrangement links TRBV11-3 to TRBJ2-2, with D perhaps being TRBD1 or TRBD2 (5 bases each). The V and J ends lost 5 bases and 1 base respectively, with 14 bases between them. The CDR3 is made up of 16 amino acids. Germline CDR1 is SGHNT and CDR2 is YENEEA. The full variable domain, in which reference TRBV11-3 and TRBJ2-2 provide the parts outside the CDR3, is EAGVVQSPRYKIIEKKQPVAFWCNPISGHNTLYWYLQNLGQGPELLIRYENEEAVDDSQLPKDRFSAERLKGVDSTLKIQPAELGDSAVYLCASSLPGRMNTGELFFGEGSRLTVL.

This chain joins TRBV6-2 or TRBV6-3 and TRBJ1-1; D not resolved. Trimming shortened V by 2 bases and J by 1 base, and 5 bases separated the two germline ends. The germline V gene has CDR1 MNHEY and CDR2 SVGEGT. CDR3 length equals 13 residues. CDR3 region: CASSYRGNTEAFF. The CDR3 region has the DNA TGTGCCAGCAGTTACCGGGGGAACACTGAAGCTTTCTTT.

This clonotype occurred once. The V and J genes are TRBV12-3 or TRBV12-4 and TRBJ2-7, with 10 bases that match TRBD2. The CDR3 runs 18 residues. The V gene end was trimmed by 6 bases and the J gene end by 0 bases; junction bases not matched to a gene: 14. CDR3 nucleotides: TGTGCCAGCAGGGGGGATGGTAGCGGGGGGACCGACTCCTACGAGCAGTACTTC. It is translated as CASRGDGSGGTDSYEQYF.

The chain uses TRBV20-1 and TRBJ2-5, with unresolved D. Germline V CDR1 and CDR2: DFQATT, SNEGSKA (reference sequence). This CDR3 contains 10 residues. Trimming removed 3 bases at V and 2 bases at J, with 1 base between. The CDR3 here is CSASQETQYF. CDR3 bases: TGCAGTGCTAGTCAAGAGACCCAGTACTTC.

In this sample, this clonotype is medium-sized. The chain has TRBV11-3 and TRBJ2-1, with TRBD1 matching over 8 bases. This CDR3 region has 17 residues. The V gene's germline CDR1 is SGHNT and CDR2 YENEEA. With V trimmed by 5 bases and J by 9 bases, 18 bases remained unmatched. As DNA, the CDR3 is TGTGCCAGCAGCCGTTTGGGACAGGTGGTGGGAACAGGTGAGCAGTTCTTC. The encoded protein is CASSRLGQVVGTGEQFF.

This clonotype was seen just once. Since the CDR3 does not end with the conserved phenylalanine or tryptophan, this likely comes from a read error. No DNA is shown, since the ends of the CDR3 on it are uncertain; the CDR3 is the one TCRdb lists. The genes are TRBV5-6 and TRBJ2-6; the listed D gene, TRBD1, was not tested against the DNA. Germline CDR1 reads SGHDT; CDR2 reads YYEEEE. The CDR3 spans 8 residues, counting both ends. The CDR3 here is CASSLAGT.

The J gene is TRBJ2-7, the V gene TRBV11-1, with TRBD1 matching 11 bases. The CDR3 covers 15 residues. Germline-derived CDR1 and CDR2 are SGHAT and FQDESV (reference sequence). Losses at the gene ends were 1 base for V and 4 bases for J; bases not matched to a gene: 3. CDR3 bases: TGTGCCAGCAGCTTAGTAGGACAGGGGGCTTACGAGCAGTACTTC. This encodes CASSLVGQGAYEQYF.

The gene calls are TRBV5-4 and TRBJ1-3; D is unclear. The germline V gene has CDR1 SGHNT and CDR2 YYREEE (reference sequence). The CDR3 length is 13 residues. The ends were cut back, 5 bases at V and 0 bases at J, with 6 bases in the middle. CDR3 in DNA: TGTGCCAGCAGTGTGGGCTCTGGAAACACCATATATTTT. Its translation is CASSVGSGNTIYF.

In its sample, this clonotype ranks as medium-sized. This chain connects TRBV11-3 to TRBJ2-4, with 10 positions matching TRBD1. This CDR3 is built from 19 residues. V shed 5 bases, J shed 2 bases, and the junction held 15 bases outside the gene matches. CDR1 and CDR2 from the germline V gene are SGHNT and YENEEA. CDR3 sequence reads: CASSGSRNGTGETKNIQYF. Written as DNA, the CDR3 is TGTGCCAGCAGCGGTTCACGAAATGGGACAGGGGAGACCAAAAACATTCAGTACTTC.

V usage is TRBV7-6 and J usage is TRBJ2-3, with TRBD1 matching over 7 bases. Germline assignment: CDR1 SGHVS and CDR2 FNYEAQ. CDR3 length equals 16 residues. Trimming cost V 3 bases and J 2 bases; bases outside gene matches: 8. The CDR3 spells CASSFPGQTVTDTQYF. As DNA, the CDR3 is TGTGCCAGCAGCTTCCCGGGACAGACAGTCACAGATACGCAGTATTTT.

This clonotype was observed a few times. The rearrangement links TRBV27 to TRBJ2-7; TRBD1 matches at 8 bases. CDR1 MNHEY and CDR2 SMNVEV come from the germline V gene (reference sequence). Trimming removed 3 bases from V and 5 bases from J; junction bases left unmatched: 6. The CDR3 spans 14 residues. For the CDR3, the DNA is TGTGCCAGCAGTTTGGGGCAGGGGGCTCACGAGCAGTACTTC. Its translation is CASSLGQGAHEQYF.

The chain recombines TRBV14 with TRBJ1-1; TRBD1 aligns across 10 bases. The CDR3 has 17 residues. The V gene end was trimmed by 1 base and the J gene end by 6 bases; junction bases not matched to a gene: 11. Germline assignment: CDR1 SGHDN and CDR2 FVKESK. The CDR3, as DNA: TGTGCCAGCAGCCAAGTTCCGGGACAGGGGATTAGGGCTGAAGCTTTCTTT. Its protein product is CASSQVPGQGIRAEAFF.

The J gene is TRBJ1-5, the V gene TRBV11-3, with D hard to call. The CDR3 has 12 residues. Germline CDR1 and CDR2: SGHNT and YENEEA. The V gene lost 3 bases and the J gene lost 4 bases, with 4 bases spanning the gap. Here the CDR3 reads CASSLGNQPQHF. In DNA form, the CDR3 reads TGTGCCAGCAGCTTGGGGAATCAGCCCCAGCATTTT.

By share of the sample, this clonotype is medium-sized. The chain uses TRBV6-5 and TRBJ2-5, with D perhaps TRBD2 (6 bases). CDR1 is MNHEY and CDR2 is SVGAGI in the germline V gene. V lost 5 bases to trimming and J lost 9 bases, with 22 bases between them. The CDR3 runs 15 residues. CDR3 sequence: CASSPWRASDLAQYF. Written as DNA, the CDR3 is TGTGCCAGCAGTCCCTGGAGGGCTAGCGACTTAGCCCAGTACTTC.

Note on this clonotype: This may be a read error, as it is one base from a much larger clone. Here the CDR3 omits its conserved ending phenylalanine or tryptophan, so a read error is the likely source. V and J are TRBV19 and TRBJ1-4; 7 bases align to TRBD1. CDR1 LNHDA and CDR2 SQIVND come from the germline V gene (reference sequence). The CDR3 runs 15 residues. J lost 3 bases, V lost 5 bases, and 6 bases had no gene match. In DNA, the CDR3 is TGTGCCAGTAGTGTCTACGGGACAGCTAATGAAAAACTGTTTTTA. Translation gives CASSVYGTANEKLFL.

This clonotype was seen a few times. The chain links TRBV5-1 to TRBJ2-1; 10 bases align to TRBD2. The germline gives CDR1 SGHRS, CDR2 YFSETQ. V dropped 4 bases and J dropped 4; count of bases not matched to a gene: 2. The CDR3 totals 14 residues. CDR3 DNA: TGCGCCAGCAGCCAACTAGCGGGGTACAATGAGCAGTTCTTC. Translation gives CASSQLAGYNEQFF.

The J gene is TRBJ2-1, the V gene TRBV5-5, with D hard to call. This CDR3 is built from 16 residues. Between the trimmed V and J ends, which lost 4 bases and 0 bases, there was a span of 14 bases. Germline V gene sequence: CDR1 SGHKS, CDR2 YYEKEE (reference sequence). DNA of the CDR3: TGTGCCAGCAGCCAGTCGCCAATTAGCTCCTACAATGAGCAGTTCTTC. Protein: CASSQSPISSYNEQFF.

This clonotype is termed medium-sized (0.01 to 0.1%). The V call is TRBV30, the J call TRBJ2-3; D perhaps matches TRBD2 (7 bases). Germline V gives CDR1 GTSNPN, CDR2 SVGIG (reference sequence). V gave up 7 bases and J gave up 3 bases, with 17 bases separating them. The CDR3 runs 14 residues. This CDR3 reads CASQVRGGTDTQYF. For the CDR3, the DNA is TGTGCCTCCCAAGTGAGGGGGGGAACAGATACGCAGTATTTT. The full variable domain, in which reference TRBV30 and TRBJ2-3 provide the parts outside the CDR3, is SQTIHQWPATLVQPVGSPLSLECTVEGTSNPNLYWYRQAAGRGLQLLFYSVGIGQISSEVPQNLSASRPQDRQFILSSKKLLLSDSGFYLCASQVRGGTDTQYFGPGTRLTVL.